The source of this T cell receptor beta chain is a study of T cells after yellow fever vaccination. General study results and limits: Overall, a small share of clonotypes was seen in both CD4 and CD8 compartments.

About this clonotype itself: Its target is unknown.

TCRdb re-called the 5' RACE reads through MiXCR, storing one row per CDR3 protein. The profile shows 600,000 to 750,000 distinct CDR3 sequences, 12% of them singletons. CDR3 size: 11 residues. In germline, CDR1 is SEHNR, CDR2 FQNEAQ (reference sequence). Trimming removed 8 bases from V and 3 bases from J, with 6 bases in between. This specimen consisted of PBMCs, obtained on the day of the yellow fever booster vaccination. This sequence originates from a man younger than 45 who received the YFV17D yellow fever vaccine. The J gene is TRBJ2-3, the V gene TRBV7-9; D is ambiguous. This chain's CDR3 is CASQVTDTQYF. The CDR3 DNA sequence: TGTGCCAGCCAAGTAACAGATACGCAGTATTTT.